This TCR beta chain is drawn from a study of early T cells in non-severe SARS-CoV-2 infection. Tagging with unique molecular identifiers was applied to individual cDNA molecules. Each CDR3 protein gets one entry after TCRdb re-called the 5' RACE reads with MiXCR. The sample has around 93,000 distinct CDR3 sequences; approximately 12% are singletons. Germline V gene data show CDR1 as SGHNT and CDR2 as YYREEE (reference sequence). The J segment lost 1 base and the V segment lost 4 bases, leaving 1 base of the junction unmatched. The CDR3 length is 14 residues. General observations from the study: VDJdb matches were skewed toward anti-spike CD8 T cell responses.

This clonotype came up a few times. The antigen is not known. The source material was whole blood, sampled at baseline. This sequence joins TRBV5-4 and TRBJ2-3, with 9 bases fitting TRBD2. The clonotype was recovered from an adult who was a healthcare worker with PCR-confirmed SARS-CoV-2 infection or an uninfected control (not recorded which). The CDR3 is CASSRTSGTDTQYF. DNA of the CDR3: TGTGCCAGCAGCCGGACTAGCGGCACAGATACGCAGTATTTT.